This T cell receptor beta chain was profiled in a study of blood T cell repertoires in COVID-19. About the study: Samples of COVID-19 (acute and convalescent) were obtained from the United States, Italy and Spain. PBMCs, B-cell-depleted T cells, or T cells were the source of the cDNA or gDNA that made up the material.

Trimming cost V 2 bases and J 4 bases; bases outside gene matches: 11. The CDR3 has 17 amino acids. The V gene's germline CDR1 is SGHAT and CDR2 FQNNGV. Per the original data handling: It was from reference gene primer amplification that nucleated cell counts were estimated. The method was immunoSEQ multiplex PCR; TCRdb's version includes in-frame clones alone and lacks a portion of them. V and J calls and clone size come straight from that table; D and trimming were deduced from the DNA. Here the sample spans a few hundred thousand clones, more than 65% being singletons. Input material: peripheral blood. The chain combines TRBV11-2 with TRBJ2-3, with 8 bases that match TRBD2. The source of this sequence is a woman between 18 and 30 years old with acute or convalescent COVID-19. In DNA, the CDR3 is TGTGCCAGCAGCTTATGGAGCGGGGGAATGTTTCCAGATACGCAGTATTTT. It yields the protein CASSLWSGGMFPDTQYF.